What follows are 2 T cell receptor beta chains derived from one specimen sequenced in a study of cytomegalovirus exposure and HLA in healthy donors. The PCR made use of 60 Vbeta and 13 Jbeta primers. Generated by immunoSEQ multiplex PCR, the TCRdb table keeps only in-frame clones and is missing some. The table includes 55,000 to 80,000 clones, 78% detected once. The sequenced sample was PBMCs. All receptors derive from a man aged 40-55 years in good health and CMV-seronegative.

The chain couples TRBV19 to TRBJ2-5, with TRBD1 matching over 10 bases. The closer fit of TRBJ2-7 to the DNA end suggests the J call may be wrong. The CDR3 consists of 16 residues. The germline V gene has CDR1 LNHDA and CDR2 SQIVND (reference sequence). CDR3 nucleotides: TGTGCCAGTAGTAAGGTCGGGACAGGGGTTGCCTACGAGCAGTACTTC. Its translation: CASSKVGTGVAYEQYF.

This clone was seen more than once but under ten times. The CDR3: CASSLGGLGANVLTF. DNA for the CDR3: TGTGCCAGCAGCCTCGGGGGACTTGGGGCCAACGTCCTGACTTTC. This sequence joins TRBV6-6 and TRBJ2-6; D is possibly TRBD2 (6 bases). This CDR3 spans 15 amino acids. Germline V lookup: CDR1 MNHNY, CDR2 SVGAGI (reference sequence). V was shortened by 6 bases and J by 3 bases, with 12 bases between the two germline ends.